The sequence of this T cell receptor (beta chain) was determined in a study of identical twins. Looked up from germline, CDR1 is SQVTM and CDR2 is ANQGSEA. This CDR3 is built from 15 residues. After removal of 5 bases from V and 1 base from J, the junction contained 3 bases not matched to a gene. Study-wide points: Abundant beta clonotypes from cord blood had fewer insertions, unlike memory repertoires, which showed none. Zero-insertion analyses were open to partial confounding by invariant MAIT and iNKT cells. Interpretation of the results relied on cross-sectional statistical analysis and not on following the same donors.

This clonotype turned up a few times. Its antigen is not known. Each CDR3 protein is one row after TCRdb ran MiXCR on the 5' RACE reads. The sample holds some 660,000 distinct CDR3 sequences, less than 10% seen once. The same data also contributed to another study, on yellow fever vaccine responses in identical twins.

This chain connects TRBV29-1 to TRBJ2-3, with 13 bases aligning to TRBD2. This clonotype originated in a woman under 30 in good health. Source material: PBMCs. CDR3 nucleotide sequence: TGCAGCGTTATCGGACTAGCGGGGGGCACAGATACGCAGTATTTT. Encoded protein: CSVIGLAGGTDTQYF.